Detailed here is one T cell receptor beta chain. CDR3 length equals 17 residues. CDR1 and CDR2 (germline): KGHDR, SFDVKD. V was pared by 4 bases and J by 6 bases, with 9 bases of the junction left unmatched. This entry comes from a study of blood T cell repertoires in COVID-19. Across the whole study: Some COVID-19 samples were acute and others convalescent; all came from the United States, Italy and Spain. Sample material is recorded as cDNA or gDNA derived from T cells, B-cell-depleted T cells, or PBMCs.

Study processing details: From reference gene primer amplification, estimates of nucleated cell counts were derived. Measured with immunoSEQ multiplex PCR; TCRdb has only the in-frame clones, and not every one. The V and J calls and clone size are taken from that table; D and trimming were inferred from the DNA. The sample has around 92,000 clones, 74% seen once. The receptor's source is a man aged 65 to 85 with COVID-19, enrolled during active disease. The rearrangement uses TRBV24-1 and TRBJ2-3; 13 bases fit TRBD2. The sample consisted of peripheral blood. This CDR3 is CATSEFARTSGGDTQYF. The CDR3, as DNA: TGTGCCACCAGTGAATTCGCACGGACTAGCGGGGGCGATACGCAGTATTTT.